The 21 T cell receptor beta chains below come from one sample, sequenced in a study of T cell repertoires in cytomegalovirus infection (dated by TCRdb to about 2019). Reads for this sample came from an Illumina HiSeq 1500. TCRdb handled the public reads itself, with Q25 trimming in fastp and clone calling in MiXCR, and kept productive beta chains. CDR3 protein sequences are deduplicated, and each keeps its most common genes and DNA. The sample profile shows about 310,000 distinct CDR3 sequences; 17% of them were found once. The ten largest clones take up about 11% of the sample. Sequenced: PBMCs. These receptors came from a human donor in good health (CMV status not recorded). Some clones in this sample may be carry-over from other donors' samples.

In its sample, this clonotype was seen a few times. This chain joins TRBV18 and TRBJ2-1; TRBD2 agrees at 11 bases. The CDR3 has 17 amino acids. Germline V gene data show CDR1 as KGHSH and CDR2 as LQKENI. The V gene end was trimmed by 0 bases and the J gene end by 4 bases; junction bases not matched to a gene: 5. Here the CDR3 DNA reads TGTGCCAGCTCACCACCGTACGCTAGCGGGGGGTACAATGAGCAGTTCTTC. It yields the protein CASSPPYASGGYNEQFF.

This sequence joins TRBV25-1 and TRBJ1-1; the match to TRBD1 covers 11 bases. There are 17 residues in the CDR3. Germline V gene data show CDR1 as MGHDK and CDR2 as SYGVNS. The trim removed 2 bases at V and 2 bases at J, leaving 7 bases unmatched. CDR3 loop: CASSENPGTGGNTEAFF. CDR3 coding DNA: TGTGCCAGCAGTGAAAACCCAGGGACAGGGGGTAACACTGAAGCTTTCTTT. Looking up the rest from reference TRBV25-1 and TRBJ1-1 gives the full variable domain: EADIYQTPRYLVIGTGKKITLECSQTMGHDKMYWYQQDPGMELHLIHYSYGVNSTEKGDLSSESTVSRIRTEHFPLTLESARPSHTSQYLCASSENPGTGGNTEAFFGQGTRLTVV.

This clonotype was counted at least ten times. The chain has TRBV7-2 and TRBJ2-2, with D perhaps assigned TRBD1 or TRBD2 (5 bases each). This CDR3 comprises 17 residues. Germline V CDR1 and CDR2: SGHTA, FQGNSA. V was shortened by 5 bases and J by 4 bases, with 20 bases between the two germline ends. Here the CDR3 DNA reads TGTGCCAGCAGCCCATCCCCAGGGAGCCTGGGCACCGGGGAGCTGTTTTTT. This encodes CASSPSPGSLGTGELFF. The whole variable domain, remainder taken from reference TRBV7-2 and TRBJ2-2, is GAGVSQSPSNKVTEKGKDVELRCDPISGHTALYWYRQSLGQGLEFLIYFQGNSAPDKSGLPSDRFSAERTGGSVSTLTIQRTQQEDSAVYLCASSPSPGSLGTGELFFGEGSRLTVL.

The genes are TRBV5-6 and TRBJ1-6; D gene unclear. V was trimmed by 3 bases and J by 0 bases, leaving 4 bases between them. Germline V lookup: CDR1 SGHDT, CDR2 YYEEEE. CDR3 length: 14 amino acids. The CDR3 here is CASSSGSYNSPLHF. In DNA form, the CDR3 reads TGTGCCAGCAGCTCGGGCTCCTATAATTCACCCCTCCACTTT.

A few counts support this clonotype. The chain uses TRBV6-6 and TRBJ2-3; 10 nucleotides line up with TRBD2. This CDR3 region has 15 residues. Germline CDR1 MNHNY, CDR2 SVGAGI (reference sequence). After removal of 6 bases from V and 2 bases from J, the junction contained 5 bases not matched to a gene. CDR3 protein: CASSPSGGITDTQYF. DNA of the CDR3: TGTGCCAGCAGCCCTAGCGGGGGAATCACAGATACGCAGTATTTT.

This clonotype was seen a few times. The gene calls are TRBV6-1 and TRBJ2-3; D ambiguous. V was pared by 8 bases and J by 2 bases, with 11 bases between. The germline V gene encodes CDR1 MNHNS and CDR2 SASEGT. The CDR3 is 13 amino acids. The CDR3 DNA sequence: TGTGCCAGCGGGCACCCATACACAGATACGCAGTATTTT. Translating it yields CASGHPYTDTQYF.

Only a few counts were recorded for this clonotype. J is TRBJ2-3 and V is TRBV19; a weak D match, TRBD1 (5 bases). Germline lookup yields CDR1 LNHDA and CDR2 SQIVND (reference sequence). The ends were cut back, 5 bases at V and 5 bases at J, with 20 bases in the middle. The CDR3 has 16 residues. The CDR3 DNA follows: TGTGCCAGTAGTGGGGCGAAAAAAGGGGATGGAGATACGCAGTATTTT. Translating it yields CASSGAKKGDGDTQYF.

The CDR3 sequence is CASSHGTSNEKLFF. The CDR3 DNA reads TGTGCCAGCAGTCACGGGACTTCTAATGAAAAACTGTTTTTT. V usage is TRBV6-2 or TRBV6-3 and J usage is TRBJ1-4, with D possibly TRBD1 on 5 matching bases. The length of the CDR3 is 14 residues. The germline V gene has CDR1 MNHEY and CDR2 SVGEGT. V dropped 5 bases and J dropped 3 bases, with 10 bases sitting between them.

The rearrangement uses TRBV29-1 and TRBJ1-2; no clear D. This CDR3 has 13 amino acids. Trimming pared 6 bases from V and 1 base from J, leaving 12 bases between. From germline, CDR1 is SQVTM and CDR2 ANQGSEA. CDR3 DNA sequence: TGCAGCGTATCCGGGCTGGATAACTATGGCTACACCTTC. Its protein is CSVSGLDNYGYTF.

This clonotype has only a few counts. This chain uses TRBV7-6 with TRBJ1-5; D unclear. The CDR3 has 12 residues. From germline, CDR1 is SGHVS and CDR2 FNYEAQ. V lost 6 bases and J lost 8, with 11 bases in between. CDR3 sequence: CASSRWREPQHF. CDR3 coding DNA: TGTGCCAGCAGTAGGTGGAGGGAGCCCCAGCATTTT.

The rearrangement joins TRBV7-9 to TRBJ2-1, with 7 positions matching TRBD2. V lost 4 bases and J lost 4; bases outside the gene matches: 10. The CDR3 spans 16 residues. The germline V gene encodes CDR1 SEHNR and CDR2 FQNEAQ (reference sequence). CDR3 in amino acids: CASSSIRGDSYNEQFF. The DNA of the CDR3 is TGTGCCAGCAGCTCAATCCGGGGGGACTCTTACAATGAGCAGTTCTTC.

Many counts were recorded for this clonotype. The chain couples TRBV6-1 to TRBJ1-6, with 7 bases aligning to TRBD1. The J segment lost 17 bases and the V segment lost 5 bases, leaving 12 bases of the junction unmatched. CDR1 and CDR2 from the germline V gene are MNHNS and SASEGT. The CDR3 covers 13 residues. Written as DNA, the CDR3 is TGTGCCAGCAGTCCCGAAGACAGGGCGGCGGTCCACTTT. Its protein product is CASSPEDRAAVHF.

V and J are TRBV28 and TRBJ2-6; D ambiguous. V lost 3 bases and J lost 2, with 11 bases in between. Looked up from germline, CDR1 is MDHEN and CDR2 is SYDVKM. The length of the CDR3 is 16 residues. The CDR3 is CASSFVFQTGANVLTF. The CDR3 coding sequence is TGTGCCAGCAGTTTTGTTTTCCAGACTGGGGCCAACGTCCTGACTTTC.

This rearrangement joins TRBV20-1 to TRBJ1-5; 8 bases align to TRBD1. The trim removed 6 bases at V and 6 bases at J, leaving 7 bases unmatched. Germline values: CDR1 DFQATT, CDR2 SNEGSKA (reference sequence). The CDR3 totals 13 residues. As DNA, the CDR3 is TGCAGTGCCCACGGACAGGGCGTTCAGCCCCAGCATTTT. Its protein is CSAHGQGVQPQHF.

This clonotype was found many times. This sequence joins TRBV4-1 and TRBJ1-1; weak D call: TRBD1 (6 bases). Germline V gene data show CDR1 as MGHRA and CDR2 as YSYEKL. The CDR3 is made up of 17 amino acids. Trimming removed 6 bases at V and 5 bases at J, with 25 bases between. The CDR3 DNA reads TGCGCCAGCAGAACGGGCAGGGGAAAACAAAGGGATACTGAAGCTTTCTTT. Its translation: CASRTGRGKQRDTEAFF.

Many counts were recorded for this clonotype. The chain is built from TRBV7-8 and TRBJ1-5; D gene uncertain. The germline V and J ends were trimmed by 4 bases and 2 bases, with 15 bases remaining between them. This CDR3 spans 16 amino acids. CDR1 SGHVS and CDR2 FQNEAQ come from the germline V gene. Here the CDR3 DNA reads TGTGCCAGCAGCTCCGGGTACTCTTCGGGCAATCAGCCCCAGCATTTT. This encodes CASSSGYSSGNQPQHF.

The table lists this clonotype with many counts. The V call is TRBV7-9, the J call TRBJ1-1, with D tentatively TRBD1 (5 bases). V lost 2 bases and J lost 8, with 39 bases in between. The CDR3 covers 22 residues. CDR1 SEHNR and CDR2 FQNEAQ come from the germline V gene (reference sequence). The CDR3 coding sequence is TGTGCCAGCAGCTTAAACCTTGCGTGGGGGGATACCTCCGATCGTAGTGGATCGGAAGCTTTCTTT. Protein product: CASSLNLAWGDTSDRSGSEAFF. Filled out from reference TRBV7-9 and TRBJ1-1, the complete variable domain reads DTGVSQNPRHKITKRGQNVTFRCDPISEHNRLYWYRQTLGQGPEFLTYFQNEAQLEKSRLLSDRFSAERPKGSFSTLEIQRTEQGDSAMYLCASSLNLAWGDTSDRSGSEAFFGQGTRLTVV.

This clonotype was detected ten times or more. V and J are TRBV6-6 and TRBJ1-6; D possibly corresponds to TRBD1 (5 bases). Trimming stripped 2 bases from V and 8 bases from J, with 10 bases between. The germline V gene has CDR1 MNHNY and CDR2 SVGAGI (reference sequence). CDR3 length: 14 amino acids. The CDR3 bases are TGTGCCAGCAGTTACCAGGGCCGGTATTCACCCCTCCACTTT. It translates to CASSYQGRYSPLHF.

This clonotype was observed many times. This chain links TRBV7-2 with TRBJ2-2; TRBD2 might be the D (7 bases). CDR1 and CDR2 from the germline V gene are SGHTA and FQGNSA. Between the trimmed V and J ends, which lost 5 bases and 0 bases, there was a span of 22 bases. The CDR3 extends over 19 amino acids. The CDR3: CASSLRGGGAKTNTGELFF. CDR3 nucleotides: TGTGCCAGCAGCCTCCGTGGGGGGGGGGCTAAAACGAACACCGGGGAGCTGTTTTTT.

V gene TRBV20-1 combines with J gene TRBJ1-2, with unresolved D. V was trimmed by 5 bases and J by 5 bases, leaving 18 bases between them. The germline gives CDR1 DFQATT, CDR2 SNEGSKA (reference sequence). The CDR3 spans 14 residues. The CDR3 loop is CSAPPGRAIYGYTF. The CDR3 DNA follows: TGCAGTGCTCCTCCCGGACGAGCCATTTATGGCTACACCTTC.

This clonotype has at least ten counts. The chain uses TRBV27 and TRBJ1-1; 9 nucleotides agree with TRBD1. This CDR3 region has 15 residues. With 5 bases clipped from V and 3 bases from J, the junction kept 7 bases outside the gene matches. Germline V gene lookup returns CDR1 MNHEY and CDR2 SMNVEV (reference sequence). In DNA, the CDR3 is TGTGCCAGCAGTCTACAGGGGGCGAGGTACACTGAAGCTTTCTTT. Its translation is CASSLQGARYTEAFF.